This is a list of T cell receptor beta chains from one sample in a study of siplizumab effects on memory and regulatory T cells. Some clones are missing from TCRdb's copy, which holds only in-frame ones; the method was immunoSEQ multiplex PCR. The sample lists around 65,000 clones, about 80% occurring once. Specimen: memory CD4+ T cells sorted from blood. Receptors were obtained from a human donor in good health. Each CDR3 is given without its conserved first and last residue. Rows give clone size only sometimes, using once, few, many, or a class for an expanded clone.

CDR3	size	V
ATRGEGGVPYEQY	.	TRBV10-2
ASSKKGRQGGHEQY	.	TRBV27
ASTPGQAVNEQY	.	TRBV6-5
ASSQDGGYT	.	TRBV4-2
ASSLSGYETQY	.	TRBV11-1
ASSYRDRPSYEQY	.	TRBV6-5
ASSAFDGGSDGYT	.	TRBV9
ASSPLTGSLSYTQY	.	TRBV11-2
TSSPYRGDRDTQY	.	TRBV1
ASRRGVEGDTQY	.	TRBV6-5
ASREPGPSGYT	.	TRBV19
ASSLSASGGSDTQY	.	TRBV11-3
ASSPEGNRHTEAF	once	TRBV5-1
ASSPRLETEAF	.	TRBV23-1
ASSTDRERSYT	.	TRBV28
ASSGGGTVVSGQY	.	TRBV5-5